The entry that follows covers one TCR beta chain sequence. What antigen it recognizes has not been identified. Per-base qualities were not stored, and no clone one base away is much larger. These data originate in a study of blood T cell repertoires in COVID-19 (dated by TCRdb to between 2020 and 2021). Broadly, across the study: Samples covering the acute and convalescent phases of COVID-19 were provided by collaborators in the United States, Italy and Spain. The material from the prospective study consisted of cDNA or gDNA derived from T cells, B-cell-depleted T cells, or PBMCs. Deeply sampled blood TCRbeta repertoires from subjects exposed to, actively infected with, or recovered from COVID-19 were included in the dataset. The repertoires were released in a freely available public database intended as a resource for research on the immune response to SARS-CoV-2. The samples were drawn from two sources: the first 160 participants of the ongoing ImmuneRACE study, and 1,254 subjects contributed by 6 global collaborators. Nearly every sample came with metadata listing a de-identified subject ID, COVID-19 status, age in years and sex. Where available, HLA class I and class II types were taken from metadata supplied by the sample provider and were not determined by assay-based typing.

TCRbeta CDR3 regions were amplified from genomic DNA using the immunoSEQ Assay, a bias-controlled multiplex PCR. As for the original processing: Within the assay, amplification of reference gene primers was used to estimate how many nucleated cells each sample contained. To quantify the absolute abundance of each unique TCRbeta CDR3 rearrangement, sequence reads were collapsed and filtered. Productive Simpson clonality was computed per sample as the square root of Simpson's diversity index over productive rearrangements. TCRdb obtained this table from immuneACCESS and retained in-frame rearrangements with V and J assigned. These tables miss some clones; where compared with another copy, unresolved V genes account for less than half of the shortfall, and the remainder is unexplained. V, J and clone size derive from that table, while D and trimming were established from the DNA sequence. The sample data list more than 200,000 clones, and roughly 85% of these were observed just once. The ten largest account for about 2.5% of the sample.

CDR1 and CDR2, per the germline V gene (reference sequence), are LGHDT and YNNKEL. Compared with germline, V lacks 0 bases and J lacks 11 bases; bases without a gene match: 1. The CDR3 measures 12 amino acids from cysteine to phenylalanine. Just the 36-base CDR3 DNA is kept, in frame starting at base 1. Results and caveats for the whole study, not just this receptor: How much clinical and demographic metadata was included differed by source and by participant, and the metadata was provided uncurated.

The collaborating institutions used their own protocols to collect whole blood in K2EDTA tubes. For TCRbeta analysis, collaborators shipped samples in one of three forms: frozen whole blood, isolated PBMCs, or DNA extracted from either of those sample types. Material: peripheral blood. The receptor was derived from a woman in her 70s with active or convalescent COVID-19. Rearrangement joined TRBV3-1 (or the pseudogene TRBV3-2) to TRBJ1-5, and 7 junction bases match TRBD1. The DNA reads TGTGCCAGCAGCCAAGAACAGGGGACCCAGCATTTT. Its translation reads: CASSQEQGTQHF.